A single sample is the source of the 5 T cell receptor beta chains below, sequenced in a study of blood T cell repertoires in COVID-19. Method: immunoSEQ multiplex PCR; TCRdb's copy keeps in-frame clones and lacks some. The sample consists of approximately 57,000 clones, roughly four fifths of them appearing once. Sequencing input: peripheral blood. These receptors were obtained from a woman older than 75 with acute or convalescent COVID-19.

The chain combines TRBV2 with TRBJ1-5; 11 nucleotides match TRBD1. Germline CDR1 SNHLY, CDR2 FYNNEI. The length of the CDR3 is 15 residues. Trimming cost V 6 bases and J 7 bases; bases outside gene matches: 8. CDR3 nucleotide sequence: TGTGCCAGCAGGAGGACAGGGGGCGCCGGGCAGCCCCAGCATTTT. It specifies CASRRTGGAGQPQHF.

V usage is TRBV5-1 and J usage is TRBJ1-6; D unclear. CDR3 length: 15 residues. The V gene's germline CDR1 is SGHRS and CDR2 YFSETQ. The V end lost 1 base, the J end lost 5 bases, and 10 bases lay between the germline ends. The CDR3 loop reads CASSLLVRDNSPLHF. CDR3 sequence (DNA): TGCGCCAGCAGCTTGCTCGTTCGGGATAATTCACCCCTCCACTTT.

The chain links TRBV5-1 to TRBJ2-5, with TRBD1 matching 8 bases. With V trimmed by 4 bases and J by 4 bases, 12 bases remained unmatched. The CDR3 spans 16 residues. CDR1 and CDR2 (germline): SGHRS, YFSETQ. This chain's CDR3 is CASSGGTGLFTETQYF. Here the CDR3 DNA reads TGCGCCAGCAGCGGTGGGACAGGTCTCTTCACAGAGACCCAGTACTTC.

The rearrangement joins TRBV28 to TRBJ2-7; 8 positions agree with TRBD1. The CDR3 covers 14 residues. V was pared by 4 bases and J by 6 bases, with 8 bases of the junction left unmatched. Germline CDR1 is MDHEN and CDR2 is SYDVKM. The DNA of the CDR3 is TGTGCCAGCAGTTCAACAGGACAGGGAATCGAGCAGTACTTC. This encodes CASSSTGQGIEQYF. The variable domain in full, with the rest retrieved from reference TRBV28 and TRBJ2-7, is DVKVTQSSRYLVKRTGEKVFLECVQDMDHENMFWYRQDPGLGLRLIYFSYDVKMKEKGDIPEGYSVSREKKERFSLILESASTNQTSMYLCASSSTGQGIEQYFGPGTRLTVT.

The rearrangement links TRBV5-1 to TRBJ2-3; 8 bases align to TRBD2. Trimming took 4 bases from V and 4 from J; bases not matched to a gene: 8. Germline loops: CDR1 SGHRS, CDR2 YFSETQ. There are 15 residues in the CDR3. The CDR3 nucleotides are TGCGCCAGCAGCAGTTGGACTAGCCAATCAGATACGCAGTATTTT. Protein sequence: CASSSWTSQSDTQYF. The full variable domain, with the rest looked up from reference TRBV5-1 and TRBJ2-3, is KAGVTQTPRYLIKTRGQQVTLSCSPISGHRSVSWYQQTPGQGLQFLFEYFSETQRNKGNFPGRFSGRQFSNSRSEMNVSTLELGDSALYLCASSSWTSQSDTQYFGPGTRLTVL.